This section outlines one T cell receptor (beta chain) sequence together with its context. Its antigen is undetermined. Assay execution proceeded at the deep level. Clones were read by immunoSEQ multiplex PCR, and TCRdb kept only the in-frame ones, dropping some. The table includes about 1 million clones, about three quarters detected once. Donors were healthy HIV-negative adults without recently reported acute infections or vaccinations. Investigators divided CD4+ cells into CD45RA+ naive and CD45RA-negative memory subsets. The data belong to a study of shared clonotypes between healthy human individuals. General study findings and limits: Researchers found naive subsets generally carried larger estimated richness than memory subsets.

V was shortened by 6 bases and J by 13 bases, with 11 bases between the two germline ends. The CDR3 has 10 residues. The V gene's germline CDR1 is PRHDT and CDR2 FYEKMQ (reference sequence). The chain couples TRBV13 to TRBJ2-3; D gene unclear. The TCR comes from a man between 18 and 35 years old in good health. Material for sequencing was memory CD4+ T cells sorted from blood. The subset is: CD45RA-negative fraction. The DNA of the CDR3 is TGTGCCAGCAGATCTTCCATCAAGTATTTT. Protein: CASRSSIKYF.